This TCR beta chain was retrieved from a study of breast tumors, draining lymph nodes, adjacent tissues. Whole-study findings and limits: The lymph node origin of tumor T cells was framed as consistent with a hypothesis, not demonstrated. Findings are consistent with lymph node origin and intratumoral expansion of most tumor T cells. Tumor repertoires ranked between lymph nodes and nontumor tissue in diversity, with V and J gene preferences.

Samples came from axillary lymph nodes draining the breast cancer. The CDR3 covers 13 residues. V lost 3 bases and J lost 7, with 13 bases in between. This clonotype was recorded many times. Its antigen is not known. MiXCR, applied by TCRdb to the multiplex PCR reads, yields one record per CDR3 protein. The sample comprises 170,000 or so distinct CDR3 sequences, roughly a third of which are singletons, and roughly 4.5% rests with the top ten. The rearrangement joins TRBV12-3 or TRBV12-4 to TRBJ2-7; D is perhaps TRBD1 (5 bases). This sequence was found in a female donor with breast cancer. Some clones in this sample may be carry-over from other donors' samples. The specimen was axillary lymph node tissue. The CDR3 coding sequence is TGTGCCAGCAGTTTTGGGCCAGGGCGGGAGCAGTACTTC. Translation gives CASSFGPGREQYF.